This entry lists 27 T cell receptor beta chains sequenced from one sample in a study of cytomegalovirus exposure and HLA in healthy donors. PCR employed 60 Vbeta and 13 Jbeta primers. Generated by immunoSEQ multiplex PCR, the TCRdb table keeps only in-frame clones and is missing some. Of more than 95,000 clones listed, around four fifths are singletons. The sample was PBMCs. Receptors were obtained from a man younger than 45 in good health and CMV-seropositive.

This clone showed up just once. CDR3 sequence reads: CASSQLAGALETQYF. As DNA, the CDR3 is TGCGCCAGCAGCCAACTAGCGGGAGCTCTAGAGACCCAGTACTTC. The chain couples TRBV4-1 to TRBJ2-5, with 10 bases aligning to TRBD2. After removal of 2 bases from V and 4 bases from J, the junction contained 4 bases not matched to a gene. The CDR3 spans 15 residues. The germline CDR1 and CDR2 sequences are MGHRA and YSYEKL.

The rearrangement joins TRBV30 to TRBJ1-6, with 9 bases identical to TRBD1. J lost 8 bases, V lost 5 bases, and 13 bases had no gene match. This CDR3 contains 16 residues. Germline CDR1 is GTSNPN and CDR2 is SVGIG (reference sequence). The CDR3 reads CAWRSGTGFSDSPLHF. The DNA of the CDR3 is TGTGCCTGGCGGTCCGGGACAGGGTTTTCGGATTCACCCCTCCACTTT.

J is TRBJ2-5 and V is TRBV5-1; 11 bases line up with TRBD2. Trimming at V came to 2 bases and at J to 4 bases, leaving 7 bases not matched to a gene. The CDR3 spans 16 residues. CDR1 SGHRS and CDR2 YFSETQ come from the germline V gene. In nucleotides, the CDR3 is TGCGCCAGCAGCTTTAGCGGGAGGGCCGGTGGAGAGACCCAGTACTTC. Amino acid sequence: CASSFSGRAGGETQYF.

J is TRBJ1-1 and V is TRBV5-1; D gene uncertain. The V gene lost 4 bases and the J gene lost 4 bases, with 17 bases spanning the gap. This CDR3 contains 15 residues. Germline V gives CDR1 SGHRS, CDR2 YFSETQ. The CDR3 nucleotides read TGCGCCAGCAGCATCCGCGCGCTGATGAGCACTGAAGCTTTCTTT. Its translation is CASSIRALMSTEAFF.

This CDR3 is CATTGLPSGYNEQFF. The CDR3 nucleotides read TGTGCCACCACGGGCCTCCCCTCGGGGTACAATGAGCAGTTCTTC. The J gene is TRBJ2-1, the V gene TRBV7-9; perhaps TRBD2 as D (5 bases). V was pared by 10 bases and J by 4 bases, with 20 bases between. Germline CDR1 is SEHNR and CDR2 is FQNEAQ (reference sequence). This CDR3 is 15 amino acids long.

This clone was seen only a few times. This rearrangement joins TRBV30 to TRBJ2-6, with 8 bases fitting TRBD1. Germline CDR1 GTSNPN, CDR2 SVGIG (reference sequence). The junction had 2 bases not matched to a gene; V was cut back by 0 bases and J by 1 base. This CDR3 is built from 16 residues. DNA of the CDR3: TGTGCCTGGAGTGTGACAGGGGAATCTGGGGCCAACGTCCTGACTTTC. This translates into CAWSVTGESGANVLTF.

V usage is TRBV9 and J usage is TRBJ2-5, with D unclear. V was pared by 4 bases and J by 0 bases, with 10 bases between. Germline V CDR1 and CDR2: SGDLS, YYNGEE. This CDR3 is 14 amino acids long. CDR3 loop: CASSPQYYQETQYF. For the CDR3, the DNA is TGTGCCAGCAGCCCCCAGTATTACCAAGAGACCCAGTACTTC.

A few counts support this clone. The genes are TRBV19 and TRBJ1-2; D is uncertain. CDR1 and CDR2 (germline): LNHDA, SQIVND (reference sequence). The CDR3 contains 16 residues. Trimming pared 7 bases from V and 3 bases from J, leaving 21 bases between. CDR3 sequence: CASTTGFGEGDYGYTF. The CDR3 coding sequence is TGTGCCAGTACCACTGGGTTCGGGGAGGGTGACTATGGCTACACCTTC. Full variable domain (missing parts from reference TRBV19 and TRBJ1-2): DGGITQSPKYLFRKEGQNVTLSCEQNLNHDAMYWYRQDPGQGLRLIYYSQIVNDFQKGDIAEGYSVSREKKESFPLTVTSAQKNPTAFYLCASTTGFGEGDYGYTFGSGTRLTVV.

This clone was observed a handful of times. This chain's CDR3 is CASSLSLSGTGPYEQYF. The CDR3 DNA follows: TGTGCCAGCAGCTTAAGTTTAAGCGGGACGGGGCCCTACGAGCAGTACTTC. The genes are TRBV11-2 and TRBJ2-7, with 7 positions matching TRBD2. The CDR3 length is 17 residues. Germline loops: CDR1 SGHAT, CDR2 FQNNGV. The trim removed 2 bases at V and 2 bases at J, leaving 12 bases unmatched.

This chain uses TRBV7-2 with TRBJ2-1; 16 bases are a match to TRBD2. With V trimmed by 8 bases and J by 8 bases, 15 bases remained unmatched. This CDR3 comprises 18 residues. Germline CDR1 and CDR2: SGHTA and FQGNSA. In nucleotides, the CDR3 is TGTGCCAGCTCCGGGGGGACTAGCGGGAGGGCCGGAAGAGATGAGCAGTTCTTC. Amino acid sequence: CASSGGTSGRAGRDEQFF.

The rearrangement links TRBV10-2 to TRBJ2-6; 8 nucleotides agree with TRBD1. The CDR3 is 19 amino acids. The V gene end was trimmed by 8 bases and the J gene end by 0 bases; junction bases not matched to a gene: 15. The germline V gene has CDR1 WSHSY and CDR2 SAAADI. The CDR3 is CASSGKDGTGPSGANVLTF. The CDR3 nucleotides are TGCGCCAGCTCCGGAAAGGACGGGACAGGACCCTCTGGGGCCAACGTCCTGACTTTC.

The rearrangement uses TRBV18 and TRBJ1-4; TRBD1 agrees at 9 bases. The CDR3 runs to 16 residues. CDR1 and CDR2 (germline): KGHSH, LQKENI. Losses at the gene ends were 3 bases for V and 7 bases for J; bases not matched to a gene: 9. This CDR3 is CASSPFDRGNGEKLFF. CDR3 in DNA: TGTGCCAGCTCACCCTTTGACAGGGGGAATGGTGAAAAACTGTTTTTT. Full variable domain (outside the CDR3, taken from reference TRBV18 and TRBJ1-4): NAGVMQNPRHLVRRRGQEARLRCSPMKGHSHVYWYRQLPEEGLKFMVYLQKENIIDESGMPKERFSAEFPKEGPSILRIQQVVRGDSAAYFCASSPFDRGNGEKLFFGSGTQLSVL.

The V and J genes are TRBV12-2 and TRBJ2-7; the table's D call, TRBD2, has no DNA check behind it. TRBV12-2 is a pseudogene. The CDR3 loop spans 14 amino acids. CDR3 amino acids: CASRLGRGTYEQYF. Written as DNA, the CDR3 is TGTGCAAGTCGCTTGGGTCGGGGGACCTACGAGCAGTACTTC.

The genes are TRBV7-8 and TRBJ1-2; D is ambiguous. The V gene lost 5 bases and the J gene lost 6 bases, with 13 bases spanning the gap. Per the germline V gene, CDR1 is SGHVS and CDR2 is FQNEAQ. This CDR3 is 13 amino acids long. The CDR3 protein is CASSPPGGHGYTF. In DNA form, the CDR3 reads TGTGCCAGCAGCCCACCCGGAGGGCATGGCTACACCTTC.

V usage is TRBV10-3 and J usage is TRBJ2-1; tentative D call: TRBD2 (5 bases). The length of the CDR3 is 13 residues. The V and J ends lost 2 bases and 8 bases respectively, with 10 bases between them. CDR1 is ENHRY, CDR2 SYGVKD, per germline. CDR3 coding DNA: TGTGCCATCAGTGAGGAGGGCCAGGATGAGCAGTTCTTC. This encodes CAISEEGQDEQFF.

This clone was observed a few times. This chain connects TRBV4-2 to TRBJ2-7; D may be TRBD2 (5 bases). Trimming stripped 3 bases from V and 3 bases from J, with 15 bases between. The CDR3 loop spans 15 amino acids. The germline CDR1 and CDR2 sequences are LGHNA and YNFKEQ. The DNA for the CDR3 is TGTGCCAGCAGCCAGGTTAGAGGGTTGGTCTACGAGCAGTACTTC. This sequence encodes CASSQVRGLVYEQYF.

The rearrangement joins TRBV10-1 to TRBJ1-5, with 7 bases matching TRBD1. The V and J ends lost 4 bases and 9 bases, in that order; junction bases with no gene match: 6. The CDR3 sequence is 13 residues long. The germline V gene has CDR1 WNHNN and CDR2 SYGVQD (reference sequence). The CDR3 DNA is TGCGCCAGCAGTGGGACAGGAGAAGGGCCCCAGCATTTT. Translated, it gives CASSGTGEGPQHF.

The chain links TRBV10-3 to TRBJ2-1, with D possibly being TRBD1 (6 bases). V lost 7 bases, J lost 0 bases, and 13 bases lay in between. The CDR3 length is 15 residues. Germline CDR1 is ENHRY and CDR2 is SYGVKD. CDR3 nucleotide sequence: TGTGCCATCAATCGGGACACCAGCTCCTACAATGAGCAGTTCTTC. Translated, it gives CAINRDTSSYNEQFF.

The chain recombines TRBV7-6 with TRBJ1-5; weak D call: TRBD1 (5 bases). Trimming took 5 bases from V and 0 from J, leaving 11 bases between them. This CDR3 has 15 amino acids. CDR1 SGHVS and CDR2 FNYEAQ come from the germline V gene. CDR3 bases: TGTGCCAGCAGCCCCAAGGGGTATAGCAATCAGCCCCAGCATTTT. This codes for CASSPKGYSNQPQHF.

The chain recombines TRBV28 with TRBJ1-2, with D possibly being TRBD1 (6 bases). Germline V gene data show CDR1 as MDHEN and CDR2 as SYDVKM. CDR3 length: 15 amino acids. V was pared by 6 bases and J by 8 bases, with 22 bases between. The CDR3 DNA reads TGTGCCAGCAGGTCTGGTTGGGGGCAGATGGAAGGCTACACCTTC. Its translation: CASRSGWGQMEGYTF.

This chain uses TRBV10-3 with TRBJ1-2, with 10 bases matching TRBD1. J lost 4 bases, V lost 4 bases, and 0 bases had no gene match. The germline gives CDR1 ENHRY, CDR2 SYGVKD. The CDR3 has 13 amino acids. CDR3 sequence: CAISGQGAYGYTF. The CDR3 DNA is TGTGCCATCAGTGGACAGGGGGCCTATGGCTACACCTTC.

The chain uses TRBV29-1 and TRBJ1-1; tentatively, D is TRBD1 (6 bases). Per the germline V gene, CDR1 is SQVTM and CDR2 is ANQGSEA. V was clipped by 5 bases and J by 0 bases, with 10 bases between them. This CDR3 contains 13 residues. The chain's CDR3 is CSVTGRLNTEAFF. CDR3 nucleotides: TGCAGCGTTACAGGGCGTTTGAACACTGAAGCTTTCTTT.

The chain employs TRBV15 and TRBJ1-1, with a weak D call TRBD1 (6 bases). This CDR3 spans 15 amino acids. Germline loops: CDR1 LNHNV, CDR2 YYDKDF (reference sequence). V dropped 1 base and J dropped 1 base, with 10 bases sitting between them. The CDR3 DNA reads TGTGCCACCAGCAGAGGATTAGGGGGGAACACTGAAGCTTTCTTT. It codes for CATSRGLGGNTEAFF.

The chain carries TRBV6-5 and TRBJ2-7; D may be TRBD1 (6 bases). Germline V gene lookup returns CDR1 MNHEY and CDR2 SVGAGI. The CDR3 consists of 11 residues. Trimming shortened V by 7 bases and J by 6 bases, and 10 bases separated the two germline ends. The CDR3 is CASTQGSEQYF. The CDR3 DNA reads TGTGCCAGCACCCAGGGGTCCGAGCAGTACTTC.

About this clone: An end of the junction differs from the germline gene, which may be a read error. The rearrangement links TRBV7-9 to TRBJ2-2; maybe TRBD2 (5 bases). Per germline, CDR1 SEHNR and CDR2 FQNEAQ (reference sequence). This CDR3 contains 18 residues. CDR3 sequence reads: CASSSARPADSNTGELFF. Written as DNA, the CDR3 is TGTGCCAGCAGCTCCGCCAGACCAGCGGACTCGAATACCGGGGAGCTGTTTTTT.

V is TRBV5-4 and J is TRBJ1-4, with a weak D call TRBD1 (5 bases). Trimming left V 4 bases short and J 0 bases short, with 13 bases between. This CDR3 contains 16 residues. Germline CDR1 and CDR2: SGHNT and YYREEE (reference sequence). The CDR3 coding sequence is TGTGCCAGCAGCCCCGGGGGGGTTGCAACTAATGAAAAACTGTTTTTT. Amino acids: CASSPGGVATNEKLFF.

The chain combines TRBV5-6 with TRBJ1-1; D uncertain. The CDR3 extends over 12 amino acids. CDR1 is SGHDT, CDR2 YYEEEE, per germline. The germline V and J ends were trimmed by 4 bases and 8 bases, with 12 bases remaining between them. The CDR3 DNA reads as TGTGCCAGCAGCCGCTTCGTGGCAGAAGCTTTCTTT. It yields the protein CASSRFVAEAFF.